The 22 T cell receptor beta chains given below trace back to one sample, sequenced in a study of shared clonotypes between healthy human individuals (TCRdb year 2020). Library creation used the immunoSEQ multiplex PCR assay. Not all clones reach the TCRdb copy of this immuneACCESS table, which keeps in-frame sequences only. Checked studies attribute under half of the gap to unresolved V genes and leave the rest unexplained. In this sample the table shows millions of clones, approximately 95% of which occur a single time. The ten largest account for 0.39% of the sample. The sequenced sample was naive CD4+ T cells from PBMCs. What this sample's cell subset or site label stands for: CD45RA+ positively selected. The receptors derive from a man aged 18 to 29 in good health. Some clones in this sample may be carry-over from other donors' samples.

The chain couples TRBV5-6 to TRBJ1-2; unclear D gene. CDR1 and CDR2 from the germline V gene are SGHDT and YYEEEE. V shed 2 bases and J shed 5 bases, with 16 bases lying between them. The CDR3 runs to 15 residues. The CDR3 here is CASSFLAGLAYGYTF. Here the CDR3 DNA reads TGTGCCAGCAGCTTCCTGGCAGGATTAGCTTATGGCTACACCTTC.

The V call is TRBV6-6, the J call TRBJ2-1, with a tentative D call TRBD2 (5 bases). CDR3 length: 13 amino acids. Trimming removed 7 bases at V and 8 bases at J, with 15 bases between. The germline V gene has CDR1 MNHNY and CDR2 SVGAGI (reference sequence). This CDR3 is CASTPGSSHEQFF. The CDR3, as DNA: TGTGCCAGCACCCCTGGGAGCTCCCATGAGCAGTTCTTC.

The J gene is TRBJ2-7, the V gene TRBV5-5; 11 nucleotides line up with TRBD2. The V gene end was trimmed by 2 bases and the J gene end by 3 bases; junction bases not matched to a gene: 16. Germline V gene sequence: CDR1 SGHKS, CDR2 YYEKEE (reference sequence). CDR3 length: 19 amino acids. The CDR3 protein is CASSFTSGRWGQGGYEQYF. The DNA of the CDR3 is TGTGCCAGCAGCTTTACTAGCGGGAGATGGGGCCAGGGTGGCTACGAGCAGTACTTC.

The chain joins TRBV7-8 to TRBJ2-7; TRBD1 aligns across 9 bases. CDR3 size: 14 residues. V lost 5 bases to trimming and J lost 2 bases; unmatched junction nucleotides: 4. Germline CDR1 and CDR2: SGHVS and FQNEAQ. CDR3 sequence: CASSPRDRAYEQYF. The CDR3, as DNA: TGTGCCAGCAGCCCCCGGGACAGGGCCTACGAGCAGTACTTC.

V and J are TRBV7-9 and TRBJ1-1; D perhaps matches TRBD1 (6 bases). The CDR3 has 15 residues. V dropped 4 bases and J dropped 6 bases, with 18 bases sitting between them. Germline V gene data show CDR1 as SEHNR and CDR2 as FQNEAQ (reference sequence). CDR3 bases: TGTGCCAGCAGCTCAACTCAGGGGAAGAGGGCTGAAGCTTTCTTT. Protein sequence: CASSSTQGKRAEAFF. Looking up the rest from reference TRBV7-9 and TRBJ1-1 gives the full variable domain: DTGVSQNPRHKITKRGQNVTFRCDPISEHNRLYWYRQTLGQGPEFLTYFQNEAQLEKSRLLSDRFSAERPKGSFSTLEIQRTEQGDSAMYLCASSSTQGKRAEAFFGQGTRLTVV.

This clone occurred once. J is TRBJ2-7 and V is TRBV28; no clear D. This CDR3 is built from 14 residues. V was shortened by 2 bases and J by 3 bases, with 11 bases between the two germline ends. The germline V gene encodes CDR1 MDHEN and CDR2 SYDVKM. CDR3 amino acids: CASSLMRPHYEQYF. The CDR3 DNA follows: TGTGCCAGCAGTTTAATGCGACCGCACTACGAGCAGTACTTC.

The chain joins TRBV7-9 to TRBJ1-1, with D uncertain. CDR3 length equals 15 residues. In germline, CDR1 is SEHNR, CDR2 FQNEAQ (reference sequence). V dropped 5 bases and J dropped 0 bases, with 13 bases sitting between them. Here the CDR3 DNA reads TGTGCCAGCAGCCTACTATTACCGATGAACACTGAAGCTTTCTTT. This encodes CASSLLLPMNTEAFF.

Here the CDR3 reads CATRTVAGGNYTF. The DNA of the CDR3 is TGTGCCACCCGGACGGTGGCAGGGGGTAACTACACCTTC. The V gene is TRBV15, the J gene TRBJ1-2; 7 nucleotides match TRBD1. This CDR3 spans 13 amino acids. J was trimmed by 10 bases and V by 8 bases; bases with no gene match: 13. CDR1 is LNHNV and CDR2 is YYDKDF in the germline V gene (reference sequence).

This clone was recorded once. The chain recombines TRBV9 with TRBJ2-1; D unclear. V was cut by 3 bases and J by 8 bases, with 6 bases left in between. CDR1 is SGDLS, CDR2 YYNGEE, per germline. The CDR3 runs 11 residues. The CDR3 spells CASSARDEQFF. The CDR3 DNA reads as TGTGCCAGCAGCGCGCGTGATGAGCAGTTCTTC. Supplemented by reference TRBV9 and TRBJ2-1, the full variable domain reads DSGVTQTPKHLITATGQRVTLRCSPRSGDLSVYWYQQSLDQGLQFLIQYYNGEERAKGNILERFSAQQFPDLHSELNLSSLELGDSALYFCASSARDEQFFGPGTRLTVL.

The rearrangement joins TRBV7-2 to TRBJ2-3, with TRBD2 matching 7 bases. This CDR3 spans 15 amino acids. V was pared by 1 base and J by 5 bases, with 6 bases of the junction left unmatched. Germline V gene data show CDR1 as SGHTA and CDR2 as FQGNSA. CDR3 bases: TGTGCCAGCAGCTTAGTACCGGGAGGACGAGATACGCAGTATTTT. Protein sequence: CASSLVPGGRDTQYF.

The chain employs TRBV11-2 and TRBJ2-5; D perhaps matches TRBD2 (6 bases). Trimming stripped 7 bases from V and 2 bases from J, with 29 bases between. This CDR3 comprises 19 residues. The germline CDR1 and CDR2 sequences are SGHAT and FQNNGV. CDR3 sequence: CASIPKATRRQGGQETQYF. The CDR3 DNA reads as TGTGCCAGCATCCCTAAGGCGACTCGAAGGCAGGGAGGACAAGAGACCCAGTACTTC.

V usage is TRBV10-3 and J usage is TRBJ1-4; 7 nucleotides agree with TRBD1. The CDR3 has 16 amino acids. Germline assignment: CDR1 ENHRY and CDR2 SYGVKD. The V and J ends lost 2 bases and 3 bases, in that order; junction bases with no gene match: 6. The CDR3 here is CAISERATGPNEKLFF. The CDR3 DNA is TGTGCCATCAGTGAGAGGGCGACAGGGCCTAATGAAAAACTGTTTTTT.

The rearrangement uses TRBV28 and TRBJ2-5; 9 nucleotides agree with TRBD1. The length of the CDR3 is 15 residues. With 6 bases clipped from V and 5 bases from J, the junction kept 10 bases outside the gene matches. Germline CDR1 MDHEN, CDR2 SYDVKM. The CDR3 nucleotides are TGTGCCAGCAGGATCGCGGGACAGGGTACCGAGACCCAGTACTTC. It encodes CASRIAGQGTETQYF.

The chain couples TRBV18 to TRBJ1-1, with D possibly being TRBD1 (5 bases). The CDR3 extends over 13 amino acids. The ends were cut back, 8 bases at V and 4 bases at J, with 14 bases in the middle. CDR1 and CDR2 (germline): KGHSH, LQKENI. The DNA for the CDR3 is TGTGCCAGCCGCCGAGGGGCGGGCACTGAAGCTTTCTTT. Protein sequence: CASRRGAGTEAFF.

CDR3: CASSLANTDSGNTIYF. CDR3 DNA: TGCGCCAGCAGCTTGGCCAACACCGACTCTGGAAACACCATATATTTT. V is TRBV5-1 and J is TRBJ1-3; D uncertain. The CDR3 is 16 residues long. Trimming took 0 bases from V and 0 from J, leaving 10 bases between them. Germline V gene lookup returns CDR1 SGHRS and CDR2 YFSETQ.

This rearrangement joins TRBV9 to TRBJ2-1; perhaps TRBD2 as D (6 bases). Germline-derived CDR1 and CDR2 are SGDLS and YYNGEE. This CDR3 has 16 residues. Trimming cost V 0 bases and J 3 bases, with 13 bases left between them. CDR3 amino acids: CASSVAPGESYNEQFF. CDR3 coding DNA: TGTGCCAGCAGCGTAGCTCCGGGAGAAAGCTACAATGAGCAGTTCTTC.

The chain uses TRBV27 and TRBJ1-6, with a possible D match to TRBD1 (5 bases). Germline V gene data show CDR1 as MNHEY and CDR2 as SMNVEV (reference sequence). This CDR3 region has 16 residues. V dropped 5 bases and J dropped 7 bases, with 18 bases sitting between them. The CDR3 reads CASSRGWGSGNSPLHF. CDR3 in DNA: TGTGCCAGCAGTCGAGGATGGGGGTCCGGGAATTCACCCCTCCACTTT.

The chain employs TRBV27 and TRBJ1-5; D uncertain. The CDR3 has 14 amino acids. Germline CDR1 MNHEY, CDR2 SMNVEV (reference sequence). Deletions cut 5 bases from V and 3 bases from J, with 11 bases between. This chain's CDR3 is CASSPAGVNQPQHF. For the CDR3, the DNA is TGTGCCAGCAGTCCGGCGGGAGTCAATCAGCCCCAGCATTTT.

As for this clone: Different DNA sequences within this sample yield the same CDR3. The gene calls are TRBV27 and TRBJ2-7, with 7 bases identical to TRBD1. The ends lost 3 bases at V and 3 bases at J; junction bases unmatched: 2. The CDR3 has 13 residues. The germline CDR1 and CDR2 sequences are MNHEY and SMNVEV (reference sequence). The CDR3 spells CASSFPGGYEQYF. CDR3 nucleotides: TGTGCCAGCAGTTTCCCAGGGGGCTACGAGCAGTACTTC.

The CDR3 DNA reads TGTGCCAGCAGTACTAGCGGGAGGGACGAGACCCAGTACTTC. It yields the protein CASSTSGRDETQYF. This chain links TRBV2 with TRBJ2-5; 13 positions match TRBD2. The ends lost 5 bases at V and 5 bases at J; junction bases unmatched: 2. Germline values: CDR1 SNHLY, CDR2 FYNNEI. The CDR3 spans 14 residues.

The chain joins TRBV5-4 to TRBJ2-7; D possibly matches TRBD1 or TRBD2 (5 bases each). This CDR3 is 15 amino acids long. Looked up from germline, CDR1 is SGHNT and CDR2 is YYREEE (reference sequence). With 3 bases removed from V and 0 bases from J, the gap between germline ends came to 13 bases. As DNA, the CDR3 is TGTGCCAGCAGCTGGGGGACGGGAAGCTCCTACGAGCAGTACTTC. This sequence encodes CASSWGTGSSYEQYF.

J is TRBJ1-3 and V is TRBV14; no reliable D call. Trimming left V 4 bases short and J 0 bases short, with 4 bases between. The CDR3 has 13 amino acids. CDR1 is SGHDN and CDR2 is FVKESK in the germline V gene. CDR3 DNA sequence: TGTGCCAGCAGCCCCAGCTCTGGAAACACCATATATTTT. It codes for CASSPSSGNTIYF.